The T cell receptor beta chain under discussion was sequenced for a study of blood T cells in healthy people across ages. Comments on this clonotype: What it binds is unknown.

A second PCR of roughly 7 to 11 cycles used a sample-barcoded 5' primer and a J-beta primer mix. Each cDNA molecule was tagged by a template-switch adaptor with 12 random nucleotides. TCRdb analysed the 5' RACE reads with MiXCR anew, one entry per CDR3 protein. Of roughly 700,000 distinct CDR3 sequences in the sample, about 25% were seen once. Study outcomes and limitations: Older age went with lower TCR beta diversity per million T cells, in a roughly linear way. Unknown donor CMV status possibly confounded expanded clonotype changes.

This CDR3 region has 13 residues. The germline V gene has CDR1 MDHEN and CDR2 SYDVKM. Trimming removed 3 bases at V and 3 bases at J, with 9 bases between. Separately, the same data were catalogued under a study of T cells of mothers and their children. From that paper: Nobody spotted any persistent microchimeric T cell clones.

The sequence was obtained from a boy aged 10-17 years in good health. The V and J genes are TRBV28 and TRBJ2-7; D is uncertain. The sequenced material came from blood. CDR3 region: CASSLVYSYEQYF. The DNA for the CDR3 is TGTGCCAGCAGTTTGGTTTACAGCTACGAGCAGTACTTC.